These 20 T cell receptor beta chains share one sample of origin, sequenced in a study of blood T cell repertoires in COVID-19 (dated by TCRdb to 2018 to 2020). The method was the immunoSEQ multiplex PCR assay. Held by TCRdb, this immuneACCESS table contains in-frame sequences only and omits some clones. Under half of the omission traces to an unresolved V gene where checked; the cause of the rest is unknown. The sample table records about 76,000 clones; 90% of these occur just once. The top ten hold around 0.93% of the sample. Material for sequencing was peripheral blood. All receptors derive from a woman in her forties or fifties in a cohort sampled during active COVID-19.

The rearrangement joins TRBV4-1 to TRBJ2-1, with TRBD2 matching 11 bases. This CDR3 has 16 amino acids. V lost 0 bases, J lost 3 bases, and 1 base stayed unmatched. The germline V gene has CDR1 MGHRA and CDR2 YSYEKL. CDR3 coding DNA: TGCGCCAGCAGCCAAGAAGGGACTAGCGGCTACAATGAGCAGTTCTTC. It is translated as CASSQEGTSGYNEQFF.

The chain couples TRBV9 to TRBJ2-1; D is possibly TRBD2 (6 bases). Germline CDR1 SGDLS, CDR2 YYNGEE. V lost 4 bases to trimming and J lost 2 bases, with 16 bases between them. The CDR3 spans 16 residues. CDR3 nucleotide sequence: TGTGCCAGCAGCCCGCCGGGGGTCGGGACCTACAATGAGCAGTTCTTC. Protein sequence: CASSPPGVGTYNEQFF.

The chain couples TRBV7-9 to TRBJ2-4; D might be TRBD2 (6 bases). The CDR3 consists of 16 residues. Deletions cut 5 bases from V and 0 bases from J, with 14 bases between. Germline CDR1 reads SEHNR; CDR2 reads FQNEAQ (reference sequence). The CDR3 is CASSPGGNLAKNIQYF. CDR3 nucleotides: TGTGCCAGCAGCCCCGGGGGTAACCTAGCCAAAAACATTCAGTACTTC. The entire variable domain, with the rest obtained from reference TRBV7-9 and TRBJ2-4, is as follows: DTGVSQNPRHKITKRGQNVTFRCDPISEHNRLYWYRQTLGQGPEFLTYFQNEAQLEKSRLLSDRFSAERPKGSFSTLEIQRTEQGDSAMYLCASSPGGNLAKNIQYFGAGTRLSVL.

The chain uses TRBV15 and TRBJ2-1, with 9 bases matching TRBD1. V lost 2 bases, J lost 8 bases, and 19 bases stayed unmatched. CDR1 is LNHNV, CDR2 YYDKDF, per germline (reference sequence). The CDR3 has 19 residues. The CDR3 reads CATSRIEGRQGEWWDEQFF. The DNA of the CDR3 is TGTGCCACCAGCAGAATAGAGGGGAGACAGGGGGAATGGTGGGATGAGCAGTTCTTC.

The genes are TRBV7-8 and TRBJ2-1; 8 positions agree with TRBD1. The V gene's germline CDR1 is SGHVS and CDR2 FQNEAQ. The V and J ends lost 5 bases and 6 bases, in that order; junction bases with no gene match: 9. The CDR3 runs to 15 residues. CDR3 protein: CASSKRQGPFNEQFF. The CDR3 nucleotides read TGTGCCAGCAGCAAACGACAGGGGCCCTTCAATGAGCAGTTCTTC.

V gene TRBV3-1 (or the pseudogene TRBV3-2) combines with J gene TRBJ2-1; a weak D match, TRBD2 (5 bases). This CDR3 comprises 15 residues. Trimming took 5 bases from V and 8 from J, leaving 19 bases between them. Looked up from germline, CDR1 is LGHDT and CDR2 is YNNKEL (reference sequence). The CDR3 protein is CASSGMLGSADEQFF. The DNA of the CDR3 is TGTGCCAGCAGCGGGATGCTGGGGTCAGCGGATGAGCAGTTCTTC.

CDR3 DNA sequence: TGTGCCAGCAGGGGACAGGGGAGTGGAGAGCAGTACTTC. This sequence encodes CASRGQGSGEQYF. The chain employs TRBV2 and TRBJ2-7; 10 bases align to TRBD1. The CDR3 extends over 13 amino acids. The ends lost 6 bases at V and 7 bases at J; junction bases unmatched: 6. Germline values: CDR1 SNHLY, CDR2 FYNNEI.

This chain joins TRBV5-1 and TRBJ1-2; D possibly corresponds to TRBD1 (6 bases). The V and J ends lost 5 bases and 2 bases respectively, with 13 bases between them. Germline lookup yields CDR1 SGHRS and CDR2 YFSETQ. This CDR3 contains 14 residues. This CDR3 reads CASSYGQQNYGYTF. CDR3 nucleotide sequence: TGCGCCAGCAGTTATGGACAGCAGAACTATGGCTACACCTTC.

In DNA, the CDR3 is TGTGCCAGCAGTTTACGGGGACAGGTTTACAATCAGCCCCAGCATTTT. It translates to CASSLRGQVYNQPQHF. The V and J genes are TRBV27 and TRBJ1-5; 8 bases match TRBD1. V shed 2 bases and J 3 bases; nucleotides not matched to a gene: 6. Per the germline V gene, CDR1 is MNHEY and CDR2 is SMNVEV (reference sequence). This CDR3 spans 16 amino acids.

This chain joins TRBV30 and TRBJ2-5, with TRBD2 identical over 11 bases. Germline trimming cut 3 bases from V and 1 base from J; bases unmatched to any gene: 7. The germline V gene encodes CDR1 GTSNPN and CDR2 SVGIG (reference sequence). The CDR3 is made up of 16 amino acids. The DNA for the CDR3 is TGTGCCTGGAGCGATCATACTAGCGGGGGCCAAGAGACCCAGTACTTC. This codes for CAWSDHTSGGQETQYF.

The chain uses TRBV27 and TRBJ1-1; 11 bases match TRBD1. Germline V gene sequence: CDR1 MNHEY, CDR2 SMNVEV (reference sequence). CDR3 length equals 15 residues. J gave up 10 bases and V 4 bases, and 11 bases lay outside the gene matches. CDR3 sequence reads: CASSSPGQGGPVAFF. The DNA for the CDR3 is TGTGCCAGCAGTTCACCGGGACAGGGGGGCCCTGTAGCTTTCTTT.

The gene calls are TRBV7-6 and TRBJ2-2, with 11 bases aligning to TRBD2. Germline CDR1 is SGHVS and CDR2 is FNYEAQ. This CDR3 comprises 15 residues. V shed 3 bases and J 5 bases; nucleotides not matched to a gene: 2. The chain's CDR3 is CASSLTSGVTGELFF. In DNA form, the CDR3 reads TGTGCCAGCAGCTTGACTAGCGGGGTTACCGGGGAGCTGTTTTTT.

This chain connects TRBV28 to TRBJ2-3; TRBD1 matches 7 bases. The V gene end was trimmed by 3 bases and the J gene end by 0 bases; junction bases not matched to a gene: 12. The CDR3 has 18 amino acids. Germline V gene data show CDR1 as MDHEN and CDR2 as SYDVKM. As DNA, the CDR3 is TGTGCCAGCAGTTTGGGGGACAGTATTACTTCTAGCACAGATACGCAGTATTTT. It translates to CASSLGDSITSSTDTQYF. Full variable domain (outside the CDR3, taken from reference TRBV28 and TRBJ2-3): DVKVTQSSRYLVKRTGEKVFLECVQDMDHENMFWYRQDPGLGLRLIYFSYDVKMKEKGDIPEGYSVSREKKERFSLILESASTNQTSMYLCASSLGDSITSSTDTQYFGPGTRLTVL.

The V call is TRBV3-1 (or the pseudogene TRBV3-2), the J call TRBJ2-3, with 10 bases identical to TRBD2. V lost 1 base, J lost 2 bases, and 3 bases stayed unmatched. CDR1 and CDR2 (germline): LGHDT, YNNKEL (reference sequence). The CDR3 loop spans 16 amino acids. This CDR3 is CASSQGLAGATDTQYF. The CDR3 DNA follows: TGTGCCAGCAGCCAAGGGCTAGCGGGAGCCACAGATACGCAGTATTTT.

The rearrangement uses TRBV7-9 and TRBJ1-5; 7 nucleotides align to TRBD1. Germline V gene data show CDR1 as SEHNR and CDR2 as FQNEAQ (reference sequence). The CDR3 spans 17 residues. The junction had 12 bases not matched to a gene; V was cut back by 5 bases and J by 2 bases. This chain's CDR3 is CASSQALSGTGNQPQHF. The CDR3, as DNA: TGTGCCAGCAGCCAAGCCTTATCCGGGACAGGCAATCAGCCCCAGCATTTT. Complete variable domain (other parts from reference TRBV7-9 and TRBJ1-5): DTGVSQNPRHKITKRGQNVTFRCDPISEHNRLYWYRQTLGQGPEFLTYFQNEAQLEKSRLLSDRFSAERPKGSFSTLEIQRTEQGDSAMYLCASSQALSGTGNQPQHFGDGTRLSIL.

The chain links TRBV10-1 to TRBJ2-2; 10 bases agree with TRBD2. Germline CDR1 WNHNN, CDR2 SYGVQD (reference sequence). The CDR3 extends over 17 amino acids. V trimming: 0 bases; J trimming: 3 bases; junction bases outside the gene matches: 4. CDR3 loop: CASSESASGGYTGELFF. In DNA, the CDR3 is TGCGCCAGCAGTGAGTCCGCTAGCGGGGGTTACACCGGGGAGCTGTTTTTT.

This clone was counted between two and nine times. The chain uses TRBV19 and TRBJ1-5; 10 bases are a match to TRBD1. V trimming: 7 bases; J trimming: 7 bases; junction bases outside the gene matches: 7. CDR1 is LNHDA, CDR2 SQIVND, per germline (reference sequence). The CDR3 has 14 residues. The CDR3 DNA is TGTGCCAGTACCCCGACAGGGGGCTGGCAGCCCCAGCATTTT. This codes for CASTPTGGWQPQHF.

In DNA, the CDR3 is TGTGCCAGCAGCTTAGTTCAGGGGCGAGGGAACACTGAAGCTTTCTTT. Residues: CASSLVQGRGNTEAFF. This chain joins TRBV7-8 and TRBJ1-1; D is perhaps TRBD1 (6 bases). The germline V gene encodes CDR1 SGHVS and CDR2 FQNEAQ. V lost 1 base, J lost 1 base, and 13 bases lay in between. The CDR3 sequence is 16 residues long.

This rearrangement joins TRBV7-3 to TRBJ1-2, with a tentative D call TRBD1 (6 bases). The germline V gene encodes CDR1 SGHTA and CDR2 FQGTGA. The CDR3 contains 15 residues. Trimming left V 4 bases short and J 4 bases short, with 16 bases between. This CDR3 is CASSSQGRVSYGYTF. CDR3 nucleotide sequence: TGTGCCAGCAGCTCACAGGGCCGCGTGTCCTATGGCTACACCTTC.

The gene calls are TRBV28 and TRBJ1-5; 8 positions match TRBD1. The CDR3 is 15 amino acids. The V gene end was trimmed by 2 bases and the J gene end by 4 bases; junction bases not matched to a gene: 4. The germline CDR1 and CDR2 sequences are MDHEN and SYDVKM. For the CDR3, the DNA is TGTGCCAGCAGTTTAGCACAGGGGGGAAATCAGCCCCAGCATTTT. It specifies CASSLAQGGNQPQHF.